This entry lists 25 T cell receptor gamma chains sequenced from one sample in a study of Vδ1+ human thymocytes. RNA was extracted from the cells and then reverse transcribed. Pooled V-gene forward primers with one constant-region reverse primer generated the CDR3 amplicons by multiplex PCR. TCRdb reprocessed the multiplex PCR reads using CATT. This table holds 9,000 to 13,000 gamma-chain clones, about 47% found once. Study-level results: Thymic TRG and TRD repertoires appeared highly polyclonal, with Gaussian CDR3 length distributions.

The antigens of these receptors remain unknown. The sequencing input was Vdelta1+ gamma-delta thymocytes from the thymus. The subset was: FACS-sorted CD3+ TCRalphabeta- TCRVdelta1+ TCRVdelta2- thymocytes. Source of these receptors: a boy less than two years old who had congenital heart surgery.

The chain combines TRGV3 with TRGJ1 or TRGJ2. The CDR3 is 14 amino acids. CDR1 VTNTFY and CDR2 YDVSTARD come from the germline V gene (reference sequence). Germline trimming cut 8 bases from V and 2 bases from J; bases unmatched to any gene: 12. The CDR3 DNA reads as TGTGCCACCTTTGAGTCTGGGGATTATTATAAGAAACTCTTT. Its translation: CATFESGDYYKKLF.

V and J are TRGV9 and TRGJ1 or TRGJ2. Germline V CDR1 and CDR2: GITISATS, ISYDGTV (reference sequence). The CDR3 extends over 9 amino acids. Germline trimming cut 12 bases from V and 13 bases from J; bases unmatched to any gene: 12. CDR3 coding DNA: TGTGCCAACGGTTCAAAAAAACTCTTT. Protein: CANGSKKLF.

This clone has a handful of counts. The J gene is TRGJ1 or TRGJ2, the V gene TRGV3. This CDR3 region has 16 residues. Trimming at V came to 0 bases and at J to 2 bases, leaving 10 bases not matched to a gene. Germline lookup yields CDR1 VTNTFY and CDR2 YDVSTARD (reference sequence). CDR3 in DNA: TGTGCCACCTGGGACAGGTCACGTGGGGATTATTATAAGAAACTCTTT. Translated, it gives CATWDRSRGDYYKKLF.

The chain carries TRGV5 and TRGJ1 or TRGJ2. Assignment of the J gene here rests on matching the DNA to germline, because TCRdb gives none. Germline assignment: CDR1 VINAFY and CDR2 YDVSNSKD. The CDR3 sequence is 13 residues long. The trim removed 0 bases at V and 12 bases at J, leaving 11 bases unmatched. CDR3: CATWDRPWERKLF. CDR3 DNA: TGTGCCACCTGGGACAGGCCCTGGGAGAGGAAACTCTTT.

The genes are TRGV5 and TRGJ1 or TRGJ2. Since TCRdb gives no J gene, matching the DNA to germline was used here to assign it. The CDR3 has 11 residues. Germline V lookup: CDR1 VINAFY, CDR2 YDVSNSKD. The ends lost 3 bases at V and 7 bases at J; junction bases unmatched: 3. The CDR3 here is CATWDSYKKLF. The CDR3 DNA reads as TGTGCCACCTGGGACTCATATAAGAAACTCTTT.

This rearrangement joins TRGV4 to TRGJ1 or TRGJ2. The J gene comes from matching the DNA to germline here; TCRdb lacks it. V shed 3 bases and J 11 bases; nucleotides not matched to a gene: 10. The CDR3 runs 12 residues. Germline lookup yields CDR1 EGSTGY and CDR2 YDSYTSSV. This CDR3 is CATWDWYGEKLF. DNA of the CDR3: TGTGCCACCTGGGATTGGTATGGTGAGAAACTCTTT.

For this clone: An end of the junction does not agree with germline; a read error may underlie this. The rearrangement joins TRGV9 to TRGJ1 or TRGJ2. The CDR3 consists of 10 residues. The germline V gene has CDR1 GITISATS and CDR2 ISYDGTV (reference sequence). The CDR3 coding sequence is TGTGCCTTGGGGGAGGTGATGAAACTCTTT. It yields the protein CALGEVMKLF.

The V and J genes are TRGV3 and TRGJ1 or TRGJ2. TCRdb records no J gene; here it was assigned by comparing the DNA to germline. The CDR3 extends over 15 amino acids. CDR1 and CDR2 from the germline V gene are VTNTFY and YDVSTARD (reference sequence). The J segment lost 2 bases and the V segment lost 0 bases, leaving 7 bases of the junction unmatched. CDR3 nucleotide sequence: TGTGCCACCTGGGACAGGCAGAGGGATTATTATAAGAAACTCTTT. Residues: CATWDRQRDYYKKLF.

The genes are TRGV9 and TRGJ1 or TRGJ2. No J gene is reported in TCRdb; it was inferred here by comparing the DNA with germline. The V segment lost 3 bases and the J segment 0 bases; nucleotides outside the gene matches: 5. In germline, CDR1 is GITISATS, CDR2 ISYDGTV (reference sequence). The CDR3 extends over 14 amino acids. CDR3 protein: CALWESKNYYKKLF. The CDR3 coding sequence is TGTGCCTTGTGGGAGTCAAAGAATTATTATAAGAAACTCTTT.

This clone has only a few counts. The J gene is TRGJ1 or TRGJ2, the V gene TRGV3. V lost 3 bases to trimming and J lost 0 bases; unmatched junction nucleotides: 5. The CDR3 runs to 14 residues. Germline CDR1 VTNTFY, CDR2 YDVSTARD (reference sequence). The CDR3: CATWDLPNYYKKLF. The CDR3 DNA reads as TGTGCCACCTGGGACTTACCGAATTATTATAAGAAACTCTTT.

The J gene is TRGJ1 or TRGJ2, the V gene TRGV4. The J gene, missing from TCRdb, was assigned here through DNA to germline matching. With V trimmed by 6 bases and J by 6 bases, 11 bases remained unmatched. Per the germline V gene, CDR1 is EGSTGY and CDR2 is YDSYTSSV. The CDR3 is 13 amino acids. CDR3 sequence: CATWLSECYKKLF. The DNA of the CDR3 is TGTGCCACCTGGCTAAGCGAGTGTTATAAGAAACTCTTT.

The rearrangement joins TRGV4 to TRGJ1 or TRGJ2. The trim removed 0 bases at V and 10 bases at J, leaving 6 bases unmatched. This CDR3 comprises 12 residues. CDR1 is EGSTGY, CDR2 YDSYTSSV, per germline. The CDR3 DNA sequence: TGTGCCACCTGGGATGGGCATGGGAAGAAACTCTTT. This gives the protein CATWDGHGKKLF.

This chain uses TRGV3 with TRGJ1 or TRGJ2. TCRdb offers no J gene call, so here the DNA was matched to germline to obtain one. CDR1 is VTNTFY, CDR2 YDVSTARD, per germline (reference sequence). The CDR3 runs 14 residues. V shed 2 bases and J 6 bases; nucleotides not matched to a gene: 10. The DNA for the CDR3 is TGTGCCACCTGGGACACGTCCCCCTCTTATAAGAAACTCTTT. Protein product: CATWDTSPSYKKLF.

The genes are TRGV2 and TRGJ1 or TRGJ2. No J segment appears in TCRdb, so it was assigned here by matching the sequence to germline. CDR1 EGSNGY and CDR2 YDSYNSKV come from the germline V gene. The CDR3 has 13 residues. Trimming took 0 bases from V and 10 from J; bases not matched to a gene: 9. The CDR3 bases are TGTGCCACCTGGGACGGGCGATGGTGGAAGAAACTCTTT. It encodes CATWDGRWWKKLF.

The chain links TRGV8 to TRGJP1. The J gene is not listed in TCRdb, so it was assigned here from a DNA match to germline. Per the germline V gene, CDR1 is VENAVY and CDR2 is YDSYNSRV. The V segment lost 5 bases and the J segment 6 bases; nucleotides outside the gene matches: 0. The CDR3 spans 11 residues. In DNA form, the CDR3 reads TGTGCCACCTGGGCTGGTTGGTTCAAGATATTT. This sequence encodes CATWAGWFKIF.

This sequence joins TRGV8 and TRGJP2. TCRdb leaves out the J gene; it was filled in here by matching the DNA to germline. CDR3 size: 13 residues. Germline CDR1 VENAVY, CDR2 YDSYNSRV. V shed 5 bases and J 6 bases; nucleotides not matched to a gene: 6. CDR3 sequence reads: CATWAAGDWIKTF. The CDR3 DNA reads TGTGCCACCTGGGCTGCTGGTGATTGGATCAAGACGTTT.

This sequence joins TRGV2 and TRGJP2. The J gene was missing in TCRdb and was found by matching the end of the DNA to germline. Looked up from germline, CDR1 is EGSNGY and CDR2 is YDSYNSKV. V dropped 4 bases and J dropped 3; count of bases not matched to a gene: 5. The CDR3 is made up of 14 amino acids. The CDR3 DNA is TGTGCCACCTGGGAGCCACGTAGTGATTGGATCAAGACGTTT. This gives the protein CATWEPRSDWIKTF.

The V call is TRGV3, the J call TRGJ1 or TRGJ2. No J gene is reported in TCRdb; it was inferred here by comparing the DNA with germline. Germline V lookup: CDR1 VTNTFY, CDR2 YDVSTARD (reference sequence). V shed 0 bases and J 6 bases; nucleotides not matched to a gene: 14. CDR3 size: 16 residues. The CDR3 DNA is TGTGCCACCTGGGACAGGCCGTTGGGAATTGGTTATAAGAAACTCTTT. Amino acid sequence: CATWDRPLGIGYKKLF.

The J segment is TRGJ1 or TRGJ2; no V gene was assigned. CDR3 length: 10 amino acids. In DNA, the CDR3 is TGTGCCACGGGGGACGGAAAGAAACTCTTT. This sequence encodes CATGDGKKLF.

V gene assignment gives TRGV9, but the J gene was left uncalled. Looked up from germline, CDR1 is GITISATS and CDR2 is ISYDGTV (reference sequence). This CDR3 is 12 amino acids long. CDR3 sequence (DNA): TGTGCCTTGTGGGAGCGGGCCGGTAAGAAAATATTT. Amino acids: CALWERAGKKIF.

This clone was seen only a few times. The chain uses TRGV8 and TRGJ1 or TRGJ2. The CDR3 contains 11 residues. V lost 12 bases, J lost 10 bases, and 15 bases stayed unmatched. Germline CDR1 is VENAVY and CDR2 is YDSYNSRV. CDR3 region: CAFWGPFKKLF. The CDR3 bases are TGTGCCTTCTGGGGGCCCTTCAAGAAACTCTTT.

The chain links TRGV4 to TRGJ1 or TRGJ2. The J gene, not given by TCRdb, was assigned here from a germline match of the nucleotide sequence. This CDR3 is built from 11 residues. The V and J ends lost 3 bases and 8 bases, in that order; junction bases with no gene match: 4. Germline loops: CDR1 EGSTGY, CDR2 YDSYTSSV. CDR3 sequence: CATWDCHKKLF. DNA of the CDR3: TGTGCCACCTGGGATTGTCATAAGAAACTCTTT.

This chain uses TRGV4 with TRGJ1 or TRGJ2. TCRdb supplies no J gene; here it was assigned by aligning the nucleotide sequence to germline. CDR1 and CDR2 from the germline V gene are EGSTGY and YDSYTSSV. The CDR3 has 17 residues. With 1 base clipped from V and 2 bases from J, the junction kept 14 bases outside the gene matches. The CDR3 loop is CATWDGTQSNHYYKKLF. In nucleotides, the CDR3 is TGTGCCACCTGGGATGGCACTCAGAGTAATCATTATTATAAGAAACTCTTT.

V and J are TRGV3 and TRGJ1 or TRGJ2. The J gene, left out of TCRdb, was set here by checking the DNA against germline. The CDR3 contains 12 residues. V was clipped by 0 bases and J by 7 bases; unmatched bases: 3. Germline CDR1 is VTNTFY and CDR2 is YDVSTARD (reference sequence). The CDR3 sequence is CATWDRTYKKLF. The CDR3 DNA follows: TGTGCCACCTGGGACAGGACCTATAAGAAACTCTTT.

On this clone: Distinct nucleotide sequences in the sample also encode this CDR3. The rearrangement links TRGV8 to TRGJ1 or TRGJ2. No J gene was available from TCRdb, and it was assigned here by a germline match of the DNA. V dropped 2 bases and J dropped 10; count of bases not matched to a gene: 5. CDR1 VENAVY and CDR2 YDSYNSRV come from the germline V gene. The CDR3 has 11 amino acids. This CDR3 reads CATWDIVKKLF. DNA for the CDR3: TGTGCCACCTGGGATATCGTCAAGAAACTCTTT.